The 21 T cell receptor beta chains presented below share a single source sample, sequenced in a study of T cell responses to AZD1222 COVID-19 vaccine. Measured with immunoSEQ multiplex PCR; TCRdb has only the in-frame clones, and not every one. The table records some 120,000 clones, approximately 89% of them present only once. Sequenced material: peripheral blood, taken on day 0 of AZD1222 vaccination. The receptor set was obtained from an adult in good health.

This sequence joins TRBV4-2 and TRBJ1-5, with TRBD1 matching over 9 bases. The length of the CDR3 is 14 residues. Germline V lookup: CDR1 LGHNA, CDR2 YNFKEQ. The ends lost 3 bases at V and 7 bases at J; junction bases unmatched: 4. The CDR3 protein is CASSHYGQGQPQHF. CDR3 nucleotides: TGTGCCAGCAGCCATTACGGACAGGGGCAGCCCCAGCATTTT.

This chain links TRBV28 with TRBJ1-1; D may be TRBD1 (5 bases). V was clipped by 4 bases and J by 0 bases, with 9 bases between them. The V gene's germline CDR1 is MDHEN and CDR2 SYDVKM. The CDR3 consists of 14 residues. The CDR3 reads CASSSGAMNTEAFF. The CDR3 DNA sequence: TGTGCCAGCAGTTCCGGGGCCATGAACACTGAAGCTTTCTTT.

This chain joins TRBV7-8 and TRBJ2-2, with 8 bases that match TRBD2. J was trimmed by 8 bases and V by 1 base; bases with no gene match: 6. This CDR3 has 15 residues. Germline CDR1 and CDR2: SGHVS and FQNEAQ. CDR3 sequence (DNA): TGTGCCAGCAGCTTAGAGGGACTAGACCGTGGGGAGCTGTTTTTT. This encodes CASSLEGLDRGELFF.

The rearrangement links TRBV7-9 to TRBJ1-1; D is possibly TRBD1 (5 bases). CDR1 is SEHNR and CDR2 is FQNEAQ in the germline V gene (reference sequence). There are 14 residues in the CDR3. Trimming shortened V by 7 bases and J by 7 bases, and 19 bases separated the two germline ends. The CDR3 DNA follows: TGTGCCAGCACCACTTGGGAGGGGCGCGTTGAAGCTTTCTTT. Translating gives CASTTWEGRVEAFF.

This clone has a handful of counts. This chain connects TRBV30 to TRBJ2-4, with 8 positions matching TRBD2. The CDR3 extends over 17 amino acids. Germline V lookup: CDR1 GTSNPN, CDR2 SVGIG (reference sequence). J lost 2 bases, V lost 7 bases, and 16 bases had no gene match. The CDR3 region has the DNA TGTGCCTCCGGACGGGGCGGGGGCGGGAGGACCAAAAACATTCAGTACTTC. Its protein is CASGRGGGGRTKNIQYF.

The chain employs TRBV7-8 and TRBJ1-2, with 8 bases fitting TRBD1. The CDR3 totals 13 residues. Trimming at V came to 5 bases and at J to 5 bases, leaving 4 bases not matched to a gene. CDR1 and CDR2 from the germline V gene are SGHVS and FQNEAQ. The CDR3 DNA follows: TGTGCCAGCAGCGAGGACAGGGAATATGGCTACACCTTC. Translation gives CASSEDREYGYTF.

The CDR3 nucleotides read TGTGCCACCAGCGGGGGGGACAGGGGGCGAGAGACCCAGTACTTC. It specifies CATSGGDRGRETQYF. The chain joins TRBV15 to TRBJ2-5; 12 positions agree with TRBD1. This CDR3 has 15 residues. Germline V gene lookup returns CDR1 LNHNV and CDR2 YYDKDF (reference sequence). J was trimmed by 4 bases and V by 5 bases; bases with no gene match: 5.

The table lists this clone with a few counts. The genes are TRBV5-4 and TRBJ1-4; TRBD1 is a possible D gene (6 bases). The ends were cut back, 4 bases at V and 4 bases at J, with 14 bases in the middle. CDR3 length equals 15 residues. CDR1 and CDR2 from the germline V gene are SGHNT and YYREEE (reference sequence). CDR3 sequence (DNA): TGTGCCAGCAGCCCGACCGGGGGCATTAATGAAAAACTGTTTTTT. This gives the protein CASSPTGGINEKLFF.

The V and J genes are TRBV5-1 and TRBJ2-7; a possible D gene is TRBD1 (5 bases). This CDR3 contains 13 residues. Germline CDR1 reads SGHRS; CDR2 reads YFSETQ. The germline V and J ends were trimmed by 4 bases and 3 bases, with 11 bases remaining between them. This CDR3 reads CASSRAQDYEQYF. The CDR3 DNA follows: TGCGCCAGCAGCCGAGCACAGGACTACGAGCAGTACTTC.

The rearrangement joins TRBV21-1 to TRBJ2-7. TRBV21-1 is assigned pseudogene status. This CDR3 contains 17 residues. CDR3 protein: CASSKNLVGLGKYEQYF. CDR3 bases: TGTGCCAGCAGCAAAAATTTGGTGGGGTTAGGAAAATACGAGCAGTACTTC.

V usage is TRBV30 and J usage is TRBJ2-1, with a weak D call TRBD1 (7 bases). The germline CDR1 and CDR2 sequences are GTSNPN and SVGIG (reference sequence). Between the trimmed V and J ends, which lost 2 bases and 11 bases, there was a span of 10 bases. The CDR3 has 11 residues. The CDR3 is CAWSPGGQQFF. CDR3 DNA sequence: TGTGCCTGGAGTCCAGGGGGGCAGCAGTTCTTC. The full variable domain, its missing parts supplied by reference TRBV30 and TRBJ2-1, is SQTIHQWPATLVQPVGSPLSLECTVEGTSNPNLYWYRQAAGRGLQLLFYSVGIGQISSEVPQNLSASRPQDRQFILSSKKLLLSDSGFYLCAWSPGGQQFFGPGTRLTVL.

This clone was counted only a few times. The CDR3 loop reads CASSQRTAYNEQFF. For the CDR3, the DNA is TGCGCCAGCAGCCAAAGGACCGCCTACAATGAGCAGTTCTTC. V and J are TRBV4-1 and TRBJ2-1; D gene unclear. This CDR3 region has 14 residues. Between the trimmed V and J ends, which lost 2 bases and 2 bases, there was a span of 7 bases. Germline V gives CDR1 MGHRA, CDR2 YSYEKL.

The sample holds one count of this clone. The V call is TRBV7-8, the J call TRBJ2-3; no definite D call. The length of the CDR3 is 13 residues. Germline V gene lookup returns CDR1 SGHVS and CDR2 FQNEAQ. Trimming cost V 3 bases and J 2 bases, with 6 bases left between them. This CDR3 reads CASSFIATDTQYF. The CDR3 nucleotides read TGTGCCAGCAGCTTTATTGCCACAGATACGCAGTATTTT.

V gene TRBV11-3 combines with J gene TRBJ2-2, with D unclear. Trimming removed 1 base from V and 5 bases from J, with 5 bases in between. The CDR3 contains 13 residues. Germline loops: CDR1 SGHNT, CDR2 YENEEA. The CDR3 sequence is CASSLVRTGELFF. In DNA form, the CDR3 reads TGTGCCAGCAGCTTAGTGCGTACCGGGGAGCTGTTTTTT.

The V gene is TRBV5-4, the J gene TRBJ1-6, with a tentative D call TRBD1 (5 bases). The germline V and J ends were trimmed by 4 bases and 9 bases, with 17 bases remaining between them. The CDR3 sequence is 15 residues long. Germline V gene data show CDR1 as SGHNT and CDR2 as YYREEE (reference sequence). CDR3 residues: CASSERGGRSSPLHF. The CDR3 coding sequence is TGTGCCAGCAGCGAACGGGGGGGGAGAAGTTCACCCCTCCACTTT.

The gene calls are TRBV3-1 (or the pseudogene TRBV3-2) and TRBJ2-5; the D gene could be TRBD1 or TRBD2 (5 bases each). Germline V gene data show CDR1 as LGHDT and CDR2 as YNNKEL (reference sequence). The CDR3 consists of 16 residues. The V end was cut by 7 bases, the J end by 1 base, with 19 bases between. The CDR3 sequence is CASNPGRGVGQETQYF. The CDR3 region has the DNA TGTGCCAGCAACCCGGGACGGGGAGTCGGCCAAGAGACCCAGTACTTC.

The gene calls are TRBV4-1 and TRBJ1-1, with 11 nucleotides matching TRBD1. The J segment lost 5 bases and the V segment lost 1 base, leaving 3 bases of the junction unmatched. The germline V gene has CDR1 MGHRA and CDR2 YSYEKL. CDR3 size: 15 residues. CDR3 protein: CASSQAGQGGTEAFF. In nucleotides, the CDR3 is TGCGCCAGCAGCCAAGCGGGACAGGGGGGTACTGAAGCTTTCTTT.

This clone appeared a single time. The chain has TRBV27 and TRBJ1-5, with a possible D match to TRBD1 (6 bases). Germline V CDR1 and CDR2: MNHEY, SMNVEV (reference sequence). Between the trimmed V and J ends, which lost 5 bases and 5 bases, there was a span of 13 bases. This CDR3 spans 14 amino acids. CDR3 in amino acids: CASSPLDRYQPQHF. The CDR3 DNA sequence: TGTGCCAGCAGTCCCCTCGACAGGTATCAGCCCCAGCATTTT.

This chain links TRBV5-1 with TRBJ2-3; the match to TRBD1 covers 10 bases. This CDR3 region has 17 residues. Germline-derived CDR1 and CDR2 are SGHRS and YFSETQ. Germline trimming cut 4 bases from V and 3 bases from J; bases unmatched to any gene: 11. CDR3 region: CASSPPTWTGGTDTQYF. In DNA, the CDR3 is TGCGCCAGCAGCCCCCCGACCTGGACAGGGGGTACAGATACGCAGTATTTT.

The chain recombines TRBV6-6 with TRBJ1-1; TRBD1 matches 7 bases. The CDR3 extends over 14 amino acids. CDR1 is MNHNY, CDR2 SVGAGI, per germline (reference sequence). Trimming at V came to 3 bases and at J to 7 bases, leaving 8 bases not matched to a gene. Here the CDR3 reads CASSYSTGPFEAFF. Written as DNA, the CDR3 is TGTGCCAGCAGTTATTCGACAGGGCCCTTTGAAGCTTTCTTT.

The chain is built from TRBV27 and TRBJ2-6; 10 bases map to TRBD1. CDR3 length: 18 amino acids. Per germline, CDR1 MNHEY and CDR2 SMNVEV (reference sequence). J lost 3 bases, V lost 1 base, and 6 bases had no gene match. The CDR3 region has the DNA TGTGCCAGCAGTTTATGGGGACAGGGGACTGGTGGGGCCAACGTCCTGACTTTC. It encodes CASSLWGQGTGGANVLTF.